Below are 2 T cell receptor beta chains sequenced from a single sample in a study of T cells in Graves' hyperthyroidism and ophthalmopathy. Amplified TCR beta CDR3 regions derived from RNA transcripts. The primer set for the first-round RT-PCR of the TCR CDR3 was HTBI. TCRdb called the multiplex PCR reads again in MiXCR, with one record for every CDR3 protein. The table shows a few hundred thousand distinct CDR3 sequences, with roughly 46% occurring only once. The sequenced sample consisted of peripheral blood or thyroid tissue (not recorded which). The receptor source for this set is a woman under 30 with Graves' hyperthyroidism.

The chain is built from TRBV2 and TRBJ2-5; TRBD2 matches at 8 bases. Unmatched junction bases numbered 2, after V lost 6 bases and J lost 5 bases. This CDR3 has 12 residues. Germline V lookup: CDR1 SNHLY, CDR2 FYNNEI. DNA for the CDR3: TGTGCCAGCAGGACTAGCGCGGAGACCCAGTACTTC. Protein sequence: CASRTSAETQYF.

This chain links TRBV6-1 with TRBJ1-4, with TRBD1 matching over 8 bases. Looked up from germline, CDR1 is MNHNS and CDR2 is SASEGT. Trimming at V came to 6 bases and at J to 6 bases, leaving 6 bases not matched to a gene. The length of the CDR3 is 14 residues. The chain's CDR3 is CASRGQGGDEKLFF. In DNA form, the CDR3 reads TGTGCCAGCAGAGGACAGGGCGGAGATGAAAAACTGTTTTTT.